A selection of T cell receptor beta chains follows, all from one sample in a study of blood T cell repertoires in COVID-19. The repertoire was sequenced with immunoSEQ multiplex PCR; TCRdb's copy has only in-frame clones and lacks some. Of 160,000 or so clones in the sample, about nine tenths were seen once. Material: peripheral blood. These receptors came from a man aged 55 to 70 with active or convalescent COVID-19. Each CDR3 is given with its conserved first and last residue. D genes are given only for firm matches. The size entry is marked missing in some rows and otherwise reads once, few, many or a size class.

v_gene	d_gene	abundance	j_gene	CDR3aa	CDR3nt
TRBV4-1	TRBD1	NA	TRBJ1-2	CASSHGQGAYGYTF	TGCGCCAGCAGCCATGGACAGGGCGCCTATGGCTACACCTTC
TRBV27	NA	NA	TRBJ2-7	CASSSTYEQYF	TGTGCCAGCAGTTCAACCTACGAGCAGTACTTC
TRBV11-2	TRBD1	NA	TRBJ2-3	CASSFNGQGTDTQYF	TGTGCCAGCAGCTTTAATGGACAGGGCACAGATACGCAGTATTTT
TRBV9	NA	NA	TRBJ2-7	CASSVAGSGTYEQYF	TGTGCCAGCAGCGTAGCCGGTAGCGGAACCTACGAGCAGTACTTC
TRBV4-1	TRBD2	once	TRBJ2-3	CASSQEGSGGPDTQYF	TGCGCCAGCAGCCAAGAAGGGAGCGGGGGTCCAGATACGCAGTATTTT
TRBV5-6	NA	NA	TRBJ1-5	CASSLRIGQPQHF	TGTGCCAGCAGCTTACGAATTGGCCAGCCCCAGCATTTT
TRBV5-4	TRBD1	NA	TRBJ1-1	CATGQGRGTEAFF	TGTGCCACTGGACAGGGAAGAGGCACTGAAGCTTTCTTT
TRBV12-5	NA	once	TRBJ1-3	CASGRESSGNTIYF	TGTGCTAGTGGCCGGGAGAGCTCTGGAAACACCATATATTTT
TRBV3-1/TRBV3-2	NA	NA	TRBJ1-5	CASSQDILNQPQHF	TGTGCCAGCAGCCAAGACATACTGAATCAGCCCCAGCATTTT
TRBV20-1	NA	NA	TRBJ1-6	CSASRGAMNSPLHF	TGCAGTGCTAGTCGGGGGGCGATGAATTCACCCCTCCACTTT
TRBV29-1	NA	NA	TRBJ2-3	CSARGGTDTQYF	TGCAGCGCTCGGGGAGGCACAGATACGCAGTATTTT
TRBV2	TRBD1	NA	TRBJ1-2	CASNFGTDYGYTF	TGTGCCAGCAACTTTGGGACAGACTATGGCTACACCTTC
TRBV5-1	NA	NA	TRBJ1-6	CASSLSGTANSPLHF	TGCGCCAGCAGCTTGAGCGGGACGGCGAATTCACCCCTCCACTTT
TRBV12-3/TRBV12-4	NA	NA	TRBJ1-1	CASSASAEAFF	TGTGCCAGCAGTGCCAGTGCTGAAGCTTTCTTT
TRBV14	TRBD1	NA	TRBJ1-1	CASSRRQGPANTEAFF	TGTGCCAGCAGCCGAAGACAGGGGCCCGCGAACACTGAAGCTTTCTTT
TRBV5-1	TRBD1	NA	TRBJ2-5	CASSPGQGETQYF	TGCGCCAGCAGCCCGGGACAGGGAGAGACCCAGTACTTC
TRBV21-1	NA	NA	TRBJ2-4	CASSKALGDTRIAKNIQYF	TGTGCCAGCAGCAAAGCGCTGGGGGACACCCGGATCGCCAAAAACATTCAGTACTTC
TRBV18	NA	NA	TRBJ1-1	CASSAGGLLGSTEAFF	TGTGCCAGCTCAGCAGGCGGCCTCCTAGGGAGCACTGAAGCTTTCTTT
TRBV10-3	NA	NA	TRBJ1-2	CAIMTAGGYGYTF	TGTGCCATCATGACAGCGGGCGGCTATGGCTACACCTTC
TRBV19	NA	NA	TRBJ1-4	CASSILGARSHNEKLFF	TGTGCCAGTAGTATATTGGGGGCCCGATCTCATAATGAAAAACTGTTTTTT
TRBV28	NA	NA	TRBJ1-2	CASSYRDGYTF	TGTGCCAGCAGTTACAGGGATGGCTACACCTTC
TRBV30	TRBD2	NA	TRBJ2-1	CAWTSGTYNEQFF	TGTGCCTGGACTAGCGGGACCTACAATGAGCAGTTCTTC
TRBV27	NA	NA	TRBJ1-2	CASSLTENYGYTF	TGTGCCAGCAGTTTGACAGAAAACTATGGCTACACCTTC
TRBV5-1	TRBD1	NA	TRBJ1-3	CASSLAGGVRGNTIYF	TGCGCCAGCAGCTTGGCAGGGGGCGTTCGTGGAAACACCATATATTTT
TRBV14	NA	NA	TRBJ1-2	CASSQRGRGLDYGYTF	TGTGCCAGCAGCCAACGGGGCAGGGGCCTTGACTATGGCTACACCTTC
TRBV7-6	TRBD2	NA	TRBJ2-7	CASSLTSGGEMEQYF	TGTGCCAGCAGCTTAACTAGCGGGGGGGAGATGGAGCAGTACTTC
TRBV6-1	NA	NA	TRBJ2-7	CASSEGGSSYEQYF	TGTGCCAGCAGTGAAGGGGGCAGCTCCTACGAGCAGTACTTC
TRBV15	NA	NA	TRBJ2-1	CATSRDTAGPLSNEQFF	TGTGCCACCAGCAGAGATACGGCGGGCCCCCTGTCGAATGAGCAGTTCTTC
TRBV3-1/TRBV3-2	TRBD2	NA	TRBJ2-7	CASSQVGLAGVGEQYF	TGTGCCAGCAGCCAGGTCGGACTAGCGGGAGTTGGCGAGCAGTACTTC
TRBV9	TRBD1	NA	TRBJ2-3	CASSGGQAFSVDTQYF	TGTGCCAGCAGCGGAGGACAGGCATTCAGTGTAGATACGCAGTATTTT
TRBV19	TRBD2	NA	TRBJ2-3	CASTRTSGRDTQYF	TGTGCCAGTACCAGGACTAGCGGGAGAGATACGCAGTATTTT
TRBV19	NA	NA	TRBJ2-3	CASSIQSTDTQYF	TGTGCCAGTAGTATCCAGAGCACAGATACGCAGTATTTT
TRBV3-1/TRBV3-2	TRBD2	once	TRBJ2-7	CASSQRTSGSGYEQYF	TGTGCCAGCAGCCAACGTACTAGCGGGAGCGGCTACGAGCAGTACTTC
TRBV11-3	NA	once	TRBJ2-7	CASSNSGNEQYF	TGTGCCAGCAGCAACTCGGGGAACGAGCAGTACTTC
TRBV6-5	NA	once	TRBJ2-7	CASSYSTQLFYEQYF	TGTGCCAGCAGTTACTCGACACAGCTGTTTTACGAGCAGTACTTC
TRBV5-8	NA	NA	TRBJ1-5	CASSLDPGGYSNQPQHF	TGTGCCAGCAGCTTGGACCCTGGAGGTTATAGCAATCAGCCCCAGCATTTT
TRBV19	NA	NA	TRBJ1-1	CASVQGNTEAFF	TGTGCCAGCGTTCAGGGTAACACTGAAGCTTTCTTT
TRBV5-1	TRBD1	NA	TRBJ2-1	CASSSDREPYNEQFF	TGCGCCAGCAGCTCGGACAGGGAACCTTACAATGAGCAGTTCTTC
TRBV19	NA	NA	TRBJ2-2	CASSMRRGLNTGELFF	TGTGCCAGTAGTATGCGTCGCGGACTAAACACCGGGGAGCTGTTTTTT
TRBV12-3/TRBV12-4	NA	NA	TRBJ1-2	CASSLQGLGGYTF	TGTGCCAGCAGTTTACAGGGGTTGGGGGGCTACACCTTC
TRBV11-2	NA	NA	TRBJ2-5	CASSFTAGETQYF	TGTGCCAGCAGCTTCACGGCGGGGGAGACCCAGTACTTC
TRBV30	NA	NA	TRBJ1-3	CAWSATGSGNTIYF	TGTGCCTGGAGTGCTACAGGGAGTGGAAACACCATATATTTT
TRBV10-3	TRBD1	once	TRBJ1-1	CAISESWDRVTEAFF	TGTGCCATCAGTGAGTCGTGGGACAGGGTCACTGAAGCTTTCTTT
TRBV4-1	NA	NA	TRBJ1-2	CASSHPARINYGYTF	TGCGCCAGCAGCCATCCCGCGCGGATTAACTATGGCTACACCTTC